This T cell receptor (beta chain) was documented in a study of cytomegalovirus exposure and HLA in healthy donors. Turning to the study itself: Genotyping of under 500 donors showed that approximately 83% belonged to the Caucasian-associated ancestry cluster. General study points: Common viral pathogens seemed to be connected with several of the most significant clusters, according to a later analysis. More clonal expansion characterized HLA-associated TCR beta chains than equally common others in a later analysis.

Vbeta (60) and Jbeta (13) primers were used in the PCR. TCRdb's copy holds only in-frame clones and misses some; the assay was immunoSEQ multiplex PCR. The sample gives about 200,000 clones, around 80% of which show up once; 3.5% to 5% is in the top ten. For this clone: Its specificity is unknown.

Germline CDR1 is MNHEY and CDR2 is SMNVEV (reference sequence). This CDR3 is built from 16 residues. Trimming stripped 0 bases from V and 5 bases from J, with 17 bases between. Sequences were obtained from PBMCs. The chain employs TRBV27 and TRBJ2-7, with TRBD1 as a possible D gene (5 bases). This receptor was taken from a woman aged 30 to 39 in good health and CMV-seropositive. In DNA form, the CDR3 reads TGTGCCAGCAGTTTATCGCTGTGGCAGGGTGTTAACGAGCAGTACTTC. It specifies CASSLSLWQGVNEQYF.